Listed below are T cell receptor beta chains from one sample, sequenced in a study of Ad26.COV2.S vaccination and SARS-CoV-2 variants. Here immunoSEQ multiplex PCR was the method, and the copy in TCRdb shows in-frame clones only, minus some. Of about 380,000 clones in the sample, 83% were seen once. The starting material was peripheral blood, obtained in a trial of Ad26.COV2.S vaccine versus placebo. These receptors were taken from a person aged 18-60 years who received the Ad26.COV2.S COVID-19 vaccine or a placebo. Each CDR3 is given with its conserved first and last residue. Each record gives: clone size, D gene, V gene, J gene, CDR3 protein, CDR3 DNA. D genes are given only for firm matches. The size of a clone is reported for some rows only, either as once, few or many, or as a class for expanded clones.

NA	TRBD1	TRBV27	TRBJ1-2	CASSLRTGWSGGYTF	TGTGCCAGCAGTTTGCGGACAGGGTGGAGCGGTGGCTACACCTTC
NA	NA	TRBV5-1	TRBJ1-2	CASSPGEVNYGYTF	TGCGCCAGCAGCCCAGGTGAAGTTAACTATGGCTACACCTTC
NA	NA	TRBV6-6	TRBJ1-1	CASSPLDPFRGDTEAFF	TGTGCCAGCAGTCCCCTAGACCCGTTTCGCGGCGACACTGAAGCTTTCTTT
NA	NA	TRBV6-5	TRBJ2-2	CASSYVGTGELFF	TGTGCCAGCAGTTACGTGGGCACCGGGGAGCTGTTTTTT
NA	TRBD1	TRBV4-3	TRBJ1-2	CASSPGTGIRSYTF	TGCGCCAGCAGCCCTGGGACAGGGATTAGGAGCTACACCTTC
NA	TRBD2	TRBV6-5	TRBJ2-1	CASSRTSGGDNEQFF	TGTGCCAGCAGTCGGACTAGCGGGGGGGATAATGAGCAGTTCTTC
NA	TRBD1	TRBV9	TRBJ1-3	CASSVGQGVRTGNTIYF	TGTGCCAGCAGCGTCGGACAGGGTGTGAGAACTGGAAACACCATATATTTT
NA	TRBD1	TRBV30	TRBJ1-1	CAWTRTGANTEAFF	TGTGCCTGGACTCGGACAGGGGCTAACACTGAAGCTTTCTTT
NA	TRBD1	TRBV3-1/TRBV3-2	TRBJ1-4	CASSPGTALPSEKLFF	TGTGCCAGCAGCCCAGGGACAGCTCTCCCAAGTGAAAAACTGTTTTTT
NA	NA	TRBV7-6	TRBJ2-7	CASSFGQMGEQYF	TGTGCCAGCAGCTTTGGACAGATGGGCGAGCAGTACTTC
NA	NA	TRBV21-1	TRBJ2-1	CASSKDGTSGRLPYNEQFF	TGTGCCAGCAGCAAAGATGGGACTAGCGGGAGGCTACCCTACAATGAGCAGTTCTTC
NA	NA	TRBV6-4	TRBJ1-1	CASSDSGRAFF	TGTGCCAGCAGTGACTCCGGGAGGGCTTTCTTT
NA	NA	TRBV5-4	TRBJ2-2	CASSLGGVRVTGELFF	TGTGCCAGCAGCTTAGGAGGGGTCCGAGTGACCGGGGAGCTGTTTTTT
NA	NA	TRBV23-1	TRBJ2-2	CASSQGMGGTANTGELFF	TGCGCCAGCAGTCAAGGAATGGGCGGGACTGCGAACACCGGGGAGCTGTTTTTT
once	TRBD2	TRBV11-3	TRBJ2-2	CASTPLADANTGELFF	TGTGCCAGCACCCCCCTAGCGGACGCGAACACCGGGGAGCTGTTTTTT
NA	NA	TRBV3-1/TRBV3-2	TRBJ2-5	CASSLQGKFGTQYF	TGTGCCAGCAGCCTCCAGGGGAAGTTCGGGACCCAGTACTTC
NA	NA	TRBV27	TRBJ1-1	CASSLSRGRLFEAFF	TGTGCCAGCAGTTTATCAAGGGGCCGCCTCTTTGAAGCTTTCTTT
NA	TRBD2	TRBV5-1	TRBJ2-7	CASSLGEGPYEQYF	TGCGCCAGCAGCTTGGGGGAGGGCCCCTACGAGCAGTACTTC
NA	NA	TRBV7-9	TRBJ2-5	CASSAILYQETQYF	TGTGCCAGCAGCGCGATCTTATACCAAGAGACCCAGTACTTC
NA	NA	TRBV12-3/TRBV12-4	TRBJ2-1	CASSPHAGNEQFF	TGTGCCAGCAGCCCCCACGCGGGGAATGAGCAGTTCTTC
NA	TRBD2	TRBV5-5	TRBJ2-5	CASSSLAGVMETQYF	TGTGCCAGCAGCTCATTAGCGGGAGTCATGGAGACCCAGTACTTC
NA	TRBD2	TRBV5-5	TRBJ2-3	CASSLLTSGTTDTQYF	TGTGCCAGCAGCTTACTTACTAGCGGTACCACAGATACGCAGTATTTT
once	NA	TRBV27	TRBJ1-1	CASSLGGGRTEAFF	TGTGCCAGCAGTTTGGGCGGGGGTCGCACTGAAGCTTTCTTT
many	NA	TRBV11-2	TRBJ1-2	CASSRTYRVDYGYTF	TGTGCCAGCAGCCGAACCTACAGGGTCGACTATGGCTACACCTTC
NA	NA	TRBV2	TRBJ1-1	CASSVGGGTEAFF	TGTGCCAGCAGTGTGGGTGGGGGCACTGAAGCTTTCTTT
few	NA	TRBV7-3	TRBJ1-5	CASSPRPQHF	TGTGCCAGCAGCCCGAGGCCCCAGCATTTT
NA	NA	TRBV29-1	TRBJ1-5	CSVRNSNQPQHF	TGCAGCGTCCGAAATAGCAATCAGCCCCAGCATTTT
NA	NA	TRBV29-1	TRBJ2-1	CSVLTPGQHNEQFF	TGCAGCGTCTTAACTCCGGGCCAACACAATGAGCAGTTCTTC
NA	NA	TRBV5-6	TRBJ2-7	CASSLRGLGEQYF	TGTGCCAGCAGCTTGAGAGGGTTAGGGGAGCAGTACTTC